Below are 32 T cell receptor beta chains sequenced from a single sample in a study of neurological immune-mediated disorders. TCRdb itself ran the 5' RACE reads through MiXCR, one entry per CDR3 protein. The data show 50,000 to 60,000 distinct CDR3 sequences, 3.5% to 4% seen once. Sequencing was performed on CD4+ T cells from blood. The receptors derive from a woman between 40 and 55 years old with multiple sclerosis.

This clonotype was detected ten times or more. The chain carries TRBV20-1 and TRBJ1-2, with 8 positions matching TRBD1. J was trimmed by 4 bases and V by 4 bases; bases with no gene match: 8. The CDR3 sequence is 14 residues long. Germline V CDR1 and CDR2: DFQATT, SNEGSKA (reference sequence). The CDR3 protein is CSAKDGQGAYGYTF. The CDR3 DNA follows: TGCAGTGCTAAAGATGGACAGGGCGCCTATGGCTACACCTTC.

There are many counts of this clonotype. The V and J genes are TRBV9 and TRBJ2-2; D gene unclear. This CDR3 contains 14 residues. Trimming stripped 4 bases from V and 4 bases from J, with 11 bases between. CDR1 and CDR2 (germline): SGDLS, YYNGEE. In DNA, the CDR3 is TGTGCCAGCAGCTACGACGGCTCCACCGGGGAGCTGTTTTTT. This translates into CASSYDGSTGELFF.

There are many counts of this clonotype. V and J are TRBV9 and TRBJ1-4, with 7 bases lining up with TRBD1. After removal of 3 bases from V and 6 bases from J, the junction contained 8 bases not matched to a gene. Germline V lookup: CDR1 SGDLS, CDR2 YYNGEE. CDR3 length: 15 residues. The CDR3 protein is CASSAETGTDEKLFF. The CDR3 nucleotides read TGTGCCAGCAGCGCAGAGACCGGGACAGATGAAAAACTGTTTTTT.

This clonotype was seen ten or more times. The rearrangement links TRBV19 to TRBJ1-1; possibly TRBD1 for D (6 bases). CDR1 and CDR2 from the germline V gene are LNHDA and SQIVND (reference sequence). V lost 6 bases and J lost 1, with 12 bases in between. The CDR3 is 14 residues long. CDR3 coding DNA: TGTGCCAGTAGCCCGGACAGATCGAACACTGAAGCTTTCTTT. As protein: CASSPDRSNTEAFF.

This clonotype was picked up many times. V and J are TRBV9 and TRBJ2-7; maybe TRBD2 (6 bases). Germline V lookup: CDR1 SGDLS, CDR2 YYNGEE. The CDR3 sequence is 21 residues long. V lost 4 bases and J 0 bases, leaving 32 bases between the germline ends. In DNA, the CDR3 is TGTGCCAGCAGCCCGGCCCGTTTCAAGGGTCGGGGAGGACCCCTCTCCTACGAGCAGTACTTC. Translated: CASSPARFKGRGGPLSYEQYF.

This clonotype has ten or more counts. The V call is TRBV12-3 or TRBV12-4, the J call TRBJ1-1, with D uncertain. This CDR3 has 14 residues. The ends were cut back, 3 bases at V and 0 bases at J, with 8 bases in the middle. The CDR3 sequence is CASSLAGLNTEAFF. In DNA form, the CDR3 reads TGTGCCAGCAGTTTGGCAGGATTGAACACTGAAGCTTTCTTT.

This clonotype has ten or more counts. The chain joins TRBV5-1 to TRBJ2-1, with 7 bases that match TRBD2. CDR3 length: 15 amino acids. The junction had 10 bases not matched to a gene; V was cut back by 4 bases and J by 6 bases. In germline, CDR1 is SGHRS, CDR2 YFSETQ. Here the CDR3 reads CASSPAGEQFNEQFF. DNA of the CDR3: TGCGCCAGCAGCCCTGCGGGGGAGCAATTCAATGAGCAGTTCTTC.

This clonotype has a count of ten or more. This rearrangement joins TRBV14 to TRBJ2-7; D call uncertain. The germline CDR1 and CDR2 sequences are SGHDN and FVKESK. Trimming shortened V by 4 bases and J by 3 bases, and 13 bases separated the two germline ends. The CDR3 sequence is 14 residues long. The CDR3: CASSRTVGNYEQYF. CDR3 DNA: TGTGCCAGCAGCCGGACGGTTGGTAACTACGAGCAGTACTTC.

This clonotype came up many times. The CDR3 region has the DNA TGTGCCAGCAGCTTAGCTTCAGTCGGCCCCTCTGGAAACACCATATATTTT. This gives the protein CASSLASVGPSGNTIYF. This sequence joins TRBV7-6 and TRBJ1-3; D call uncertain. Trimming removed 0 bases from V and 0 bases from J, with 12 bases in between. The germline CDR1 and CDR2 sequences are SGHVS and FNYEAQ. This CDR3 has 17 amino acids.

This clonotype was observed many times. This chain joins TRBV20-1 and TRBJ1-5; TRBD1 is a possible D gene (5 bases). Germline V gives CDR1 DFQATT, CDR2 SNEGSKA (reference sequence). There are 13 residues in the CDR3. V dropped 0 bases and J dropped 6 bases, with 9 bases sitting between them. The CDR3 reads CSAREAGSQPQHF. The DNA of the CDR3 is TGCAGTGCTAGAGAAGCAGGGAGTCAGCCCCAGCATTTT.

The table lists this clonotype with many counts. The CDR3 spells CASSPPGLAGYNEQFF. DNA of the CDR3: TGCGCCAGCAGCCCACCTGGACTAGCGGGGTACAATGAGCAGTTCTTC. The chain carries TRBV5-1 and TRBJ2-1, with 12 nucleotides matching TRBD2. The CDR3 totals 16 residues. CDR1 SGHRS and CDR2 YFSETQ come from the germline V gene. V lost 4 bases to trimming and J lost 4 bases; unmatched junction nucleotides: 6.

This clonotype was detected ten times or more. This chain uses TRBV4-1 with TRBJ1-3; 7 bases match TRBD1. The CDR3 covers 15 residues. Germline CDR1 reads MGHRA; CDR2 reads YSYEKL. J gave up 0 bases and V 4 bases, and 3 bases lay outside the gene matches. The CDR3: CASSLDRVSGNTIYF. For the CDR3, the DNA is TGCGCCAGCAGCCTCGACAGGGTCTCTGGAAACACCATATATTTT.

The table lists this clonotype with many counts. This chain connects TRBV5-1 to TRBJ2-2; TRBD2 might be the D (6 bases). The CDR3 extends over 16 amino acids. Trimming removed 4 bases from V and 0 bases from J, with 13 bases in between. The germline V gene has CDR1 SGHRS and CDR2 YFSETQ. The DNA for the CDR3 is TGCGCCAGCAGCAGGGAGGTGGGGGCGAACACCGGGGAGCTGTTTTTT. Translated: CASSREVGANTGELFF.

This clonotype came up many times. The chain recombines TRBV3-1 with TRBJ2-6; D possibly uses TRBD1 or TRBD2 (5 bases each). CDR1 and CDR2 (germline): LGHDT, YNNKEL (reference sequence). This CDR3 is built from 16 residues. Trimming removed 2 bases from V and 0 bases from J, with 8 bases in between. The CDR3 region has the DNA TGTGCCAGCAGCCAACACGGGGCCTCTGGGGCCAACGTCCTGACTTTC. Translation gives CASSQHGASGANVLTF. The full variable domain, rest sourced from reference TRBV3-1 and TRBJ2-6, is DTAVSQTPKYLVTQMGNDKSIKCEQNLGHDTMYWYKQDSKKFLKIMFSYNNKELIINETVPNRFSPKSPDKAHLNLHINSLELGDSAVYFCASSQHGASGANVLTFGAGSRLTVL.

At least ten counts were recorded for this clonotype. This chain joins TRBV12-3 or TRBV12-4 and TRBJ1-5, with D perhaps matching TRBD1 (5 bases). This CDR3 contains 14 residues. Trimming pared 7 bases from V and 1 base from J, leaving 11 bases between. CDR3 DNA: TGTGCCAGCAACTACCGGGACAGCAATCAGCCCCAGCATTTT. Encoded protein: CASNYRDSNQPQHF.

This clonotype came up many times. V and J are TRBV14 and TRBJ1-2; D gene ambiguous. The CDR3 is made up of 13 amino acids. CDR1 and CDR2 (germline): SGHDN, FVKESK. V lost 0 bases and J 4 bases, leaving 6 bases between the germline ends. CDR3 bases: TGTGCCAGCAGCCAAGAAGTGGGCTATGGCTACACCTTC. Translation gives CASSQEVGYGYTF.

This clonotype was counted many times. CDR3 amino acids: CASSLEVTTDSGANVLTF. The CDR3 DNA reads as TGTGCCAGCAGCCTTGAAGTTACCACCGACTCTGGGGCCAACGTCCTGACTTTC. J is TRBJ2-6 and V is TRBV9; D not resolved. The CDR3 sequence is 18 residues long. Germline V gene sequence: CDR1 SGDLS, CDR2 YYNGEE. V lost 4 bases to trimming and J lost 0 bases, with 17 bases between them.

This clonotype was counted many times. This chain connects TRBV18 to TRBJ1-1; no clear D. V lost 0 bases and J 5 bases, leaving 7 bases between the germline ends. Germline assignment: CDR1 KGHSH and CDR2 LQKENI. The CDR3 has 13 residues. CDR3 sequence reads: CASSPPGRTEAFF. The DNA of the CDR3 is TGTGCCAGCTCACCACCTGGGAGGACTGAAGCTTTCTTT.

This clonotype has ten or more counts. The CDR3 protein is CASSSSDTQYF. The DNA for the CDR3 is TGTGCCAGCAGCTCTTCAGATACGCAGTATTTT. The rearrangement links TRBV7-6 to TRBJ2-3; D ambiguous. Germline V CDR1 and CDR2: SGHVS, FNYEAQ. The V and J ends lost 4 bases and 4 bases respectively, with 3 bases between them. This CDR3 has 11 residues.

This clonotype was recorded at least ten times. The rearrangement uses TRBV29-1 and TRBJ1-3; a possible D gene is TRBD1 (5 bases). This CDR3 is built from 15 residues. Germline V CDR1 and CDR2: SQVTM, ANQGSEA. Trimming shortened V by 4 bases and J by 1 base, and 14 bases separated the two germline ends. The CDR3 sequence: CSVARLGGSGNTIYF. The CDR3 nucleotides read TGCAGCGTTGCCCGCCTTGGGGGATCTGGAAACACCATATATTTT.

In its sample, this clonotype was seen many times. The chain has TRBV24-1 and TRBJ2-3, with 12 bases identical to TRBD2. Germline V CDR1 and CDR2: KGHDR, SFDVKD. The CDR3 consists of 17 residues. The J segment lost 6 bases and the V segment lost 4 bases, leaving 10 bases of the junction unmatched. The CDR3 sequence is CATSDRGASGGVDTQYF. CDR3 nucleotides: TGTGCCACCAGTGACCGAGGAGCTAGCGGGGGGGTGGATACGCAGTATTTT.

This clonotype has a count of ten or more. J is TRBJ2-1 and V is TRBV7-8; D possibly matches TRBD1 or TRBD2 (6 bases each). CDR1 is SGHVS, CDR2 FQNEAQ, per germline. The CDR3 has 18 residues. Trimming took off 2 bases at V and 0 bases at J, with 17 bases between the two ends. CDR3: CASSLRGAPFISYNEQFF. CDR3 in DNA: TGTGCCAGCAGCTTAAGGGGGGCCCCCTTTATCTCCTACAATGAGCAGTTCTTC. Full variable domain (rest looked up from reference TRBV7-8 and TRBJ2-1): GAGVSQSPRYKVAKRGQDVALRCDPISGHVSLFWYQQALGQGPEFLTYFQNEAQLDKSGLPSDRFFAERPEGSVSTLKIQRTQQEDSAVYLCASSLRGAPFISYNEQFFGPGTRLTVL.

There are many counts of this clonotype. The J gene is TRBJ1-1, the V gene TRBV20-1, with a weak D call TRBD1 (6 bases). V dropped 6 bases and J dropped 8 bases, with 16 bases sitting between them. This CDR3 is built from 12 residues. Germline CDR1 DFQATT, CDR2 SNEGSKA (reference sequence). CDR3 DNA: TGCAGTGCGCTAGGGGGAACAGAAGAAGCTTTCTTT. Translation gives CSALGGTEEAFF.

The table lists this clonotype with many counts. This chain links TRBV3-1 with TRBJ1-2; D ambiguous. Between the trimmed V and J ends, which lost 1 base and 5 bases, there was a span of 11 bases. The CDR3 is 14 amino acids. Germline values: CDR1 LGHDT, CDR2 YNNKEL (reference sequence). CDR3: CASSQATATYGYTF. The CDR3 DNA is TGTGCCAGCAGCCAAGCTACGGCCACATATGGCTACACCTTC.

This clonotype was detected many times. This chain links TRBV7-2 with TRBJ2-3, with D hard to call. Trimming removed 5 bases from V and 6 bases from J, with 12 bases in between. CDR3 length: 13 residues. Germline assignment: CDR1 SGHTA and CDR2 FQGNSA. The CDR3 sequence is CASSPTMADTQYF. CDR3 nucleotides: TGTGCCAGCAGCCCCACAATGGCTGATACGCAGTATTTT. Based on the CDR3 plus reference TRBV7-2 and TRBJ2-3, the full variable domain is GAGVSQSPSNKVTEKGKDVELRCDPISGHTALYWYRQSLGQGLEFLIYFQGNSAPDKSGLPSDRFSAERTGGSVSTLTIQRTQQEDSAVYLCASSPTMADTQYFGPGTRLTVL.

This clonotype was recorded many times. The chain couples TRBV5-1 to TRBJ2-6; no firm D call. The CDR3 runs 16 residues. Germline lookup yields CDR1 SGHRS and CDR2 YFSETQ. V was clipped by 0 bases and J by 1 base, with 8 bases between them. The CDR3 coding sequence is TGCGCCAGCAGCTTGGGGGTGTGGTCTGGGGCCAACGTCCTGACTTTC. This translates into CASSLGVWSGANVLTF.

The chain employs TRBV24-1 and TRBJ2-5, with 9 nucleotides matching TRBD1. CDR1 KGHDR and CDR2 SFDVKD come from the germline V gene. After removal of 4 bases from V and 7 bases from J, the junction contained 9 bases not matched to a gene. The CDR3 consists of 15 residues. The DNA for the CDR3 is TGTGCCACCAGTGAGCGCGGGACAGGGCGAGGGACCCAGTACTTC. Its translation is CATSERGTGRGTQYF.

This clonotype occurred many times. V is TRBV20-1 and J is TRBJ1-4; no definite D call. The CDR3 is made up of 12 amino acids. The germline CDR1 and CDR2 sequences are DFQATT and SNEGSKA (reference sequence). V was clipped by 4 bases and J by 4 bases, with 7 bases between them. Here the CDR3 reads CSAKGINEKLFF. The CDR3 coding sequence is TGCAGTGCTAAAGGGATTAATGAAAAACTGTTTTTT.

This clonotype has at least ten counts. The CDR3 is CSALPWGAPGLFF. The CDR3 DNA follows: TGCAGTGCCCTCCCTTGGGGCGCGCCAGGACTGTTTTTT. The chain carries TRBV20-1 and TRBJ1-4, with D perhaps matching TRBD1 (5 bases). The CDR3 runs 13 residues. Trimming removed 6 bases from V and 13 bases from J, with 21 bases in between. Germline-derived CDR1 and CDR2 are DFQATT and SNEGSKA (reference sequence).

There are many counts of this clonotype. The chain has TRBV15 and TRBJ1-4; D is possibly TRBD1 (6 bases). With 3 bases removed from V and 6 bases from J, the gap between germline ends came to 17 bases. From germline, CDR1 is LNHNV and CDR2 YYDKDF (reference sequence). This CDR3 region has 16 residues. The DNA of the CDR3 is TGTGCCACCAGCAGGCCCAACGGGGGCGGGTATGAAAAACTGTTTTTT. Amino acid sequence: CATSRPNGGGYEKLFF.

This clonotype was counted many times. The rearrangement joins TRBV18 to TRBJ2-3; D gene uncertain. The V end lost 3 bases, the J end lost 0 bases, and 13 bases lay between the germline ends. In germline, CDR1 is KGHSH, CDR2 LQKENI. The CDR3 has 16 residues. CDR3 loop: CASSPSMTRSTDTQYF. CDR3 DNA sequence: TGTGCCAGCTCACCGAGCATGACCAGGAGCACAGATACGCAGTATTTT.

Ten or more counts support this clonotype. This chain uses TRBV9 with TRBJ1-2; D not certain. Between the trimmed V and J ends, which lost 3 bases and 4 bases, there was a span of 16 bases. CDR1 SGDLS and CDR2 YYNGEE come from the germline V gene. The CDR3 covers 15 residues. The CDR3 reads CASSEGQVDLYGYTF. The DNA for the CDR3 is TGTGCCAGCAGCGAGGGCCAGGTCGACCTCTATGGCTACACCTTC.